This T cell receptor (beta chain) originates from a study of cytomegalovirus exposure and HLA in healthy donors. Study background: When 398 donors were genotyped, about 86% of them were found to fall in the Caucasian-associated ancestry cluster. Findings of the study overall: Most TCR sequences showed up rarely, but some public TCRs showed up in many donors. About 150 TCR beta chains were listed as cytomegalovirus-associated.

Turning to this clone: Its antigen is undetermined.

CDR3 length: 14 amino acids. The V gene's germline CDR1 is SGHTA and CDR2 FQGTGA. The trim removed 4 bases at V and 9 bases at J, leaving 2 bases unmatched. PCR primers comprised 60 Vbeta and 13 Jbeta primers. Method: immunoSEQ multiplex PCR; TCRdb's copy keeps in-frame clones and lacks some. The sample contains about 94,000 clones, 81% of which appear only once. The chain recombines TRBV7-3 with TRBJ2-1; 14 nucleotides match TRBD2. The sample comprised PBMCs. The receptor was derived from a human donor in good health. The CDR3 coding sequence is TGTGCCAGCAGCTCGGGACTAGCGGGAGTTGAGCAGTTCTTC. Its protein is CASSSGLAGVEQFF.